This T cell receptor (beta chain) was sequenced in a study of CD4 and CD8 cells across lung adenocarcinoma regions. Via MiXCR, TCRdb re-called the PCR reads, giving one row per CDR3 protein. The sample lists tens of thousands of distinct CDR3 sequences; about 50% were seen once. Donors had localized lung adenocarcinoma, a non-small cell lung cancer. The CDR3 spans 16 residues. Looked up from germline, CDR1 is SGHTA and CDR2 is FQGTGA. This clonotype was seen once. The junction shows a germline mismatch at one end, possibly a read error. This clonotype originated in a male donor with lung adenocarcinoma. The CD4 and CD8 labels of this study may be unreliable. The chain is built from TRBV7-3 and TRBJ2-1, with D perhaps matching TRBD1 or TRBD2 (6 bases each). Sequencing was performed on CD4+ T cells from the center of a lung tumor. The DNA of the CDR3 is TGTGCCAGCAGGCATCTCGGGGGCAATGGCCAAGATACCCAGTATTTC. It translates to CASRHLGGNGQDTQYF.